A selection of T cell receptor beta chains follows, all from one sample in a study of T cell responses to AZD1222 COVID-19 vaccine. Some clones are missing from TCRdb's copy, which holds only in-frame ones; the method was immunoSEQ multiplex PCR. The sample consists of around 140,000 clones, 86% of them appearing once. The sample in question was peripheral blood, obtained 28 days after the second AZD1222 dose. Receptors were obtained from an adult who received the AZD1222 COVID-19 vaccine. Each CDR3 is given with its conserved first and last residue. Fields, in order: V gene, D gene, clone size, J gene, CDR3 DNA, CDR3 protein. A D gene is named only where the DNA matches it firmly. Clone size is not always given. Where it is, it says once, few, many or a class for expanded clones.

V: TRBV18; D: TRBD1; size: NA; J: TRBJ2-3; DNA: TGTGCCAGCTTTGACAGGGGCAAAGATACGCAGTATTTT; CDR3: CASFDRGKDTQYF
V: TRBV5-1; D: NA; size: NA; J: TRBJ1-4; DNA: TGCGCCAGCAGCTTGGTTTCAGGGACTAATGAAAAACTGTTTTTT; CDR3: CASSLVSGTNEKLFF
V: TRBV5-1; D: TRBD1; size: once; J: TRBJ1-6; DNA: TGCGCCAGCAGCTCCGGGACAGGGGATTCACCCCTCCACTTT; CDR3: CASSSGTGDSPLHF
V: TRBV28; D: TRBD1; size: once; J: TRBJ2-4; DNA: TGTGCCAGCAGCGGCCCGGGGGGACAGGGGAGCAAAAACATTCAGTACTTC; CDR3: CASSGPGGQGSKNIQYF
V: TRBV4-1; D: NA; size: NA; J: TRBJ2-7; DNA: TGCGCCAGCCGCCCTCTGCCCCAGGATTTCTACGAGCAGTACTTC; CDR3: CASRPLPQDFYEQYF
V: TRBV11-2; D: TRBD1; size: NA; J: TRBJ1-3; DNA: TGTGCCAGCAGCTCGGGGACAGACTCTTACTCTGGAAACACCATATATTTT; CDR3: CASSSGTDSYSGNTIYF
V: TRBV19; D: NA; size: NA; J: TRBJ1-2; DNA: TGTGCCAGTAGTATTCAATATCCGGGCCTCTATGGCTACACCTTC; CDR3: CASSIQYPGLYGYTF
V: TRBV6-5; D: NA; size: NA; J: TRBJ2-3; DNA: TGTGCCAGCGGGGACGGCAGCACAGATACGCAGTATTTT; CDR3: CASGDGSTDTQYF
V: TRBV14; D: TRBD1; size: NA; J: TRBJ2-7; DNA: TGTGCCAGCAGCCAAACAGGGGTGGCAAACTACGAGCAGTACTTC; CDR3: CASSQTGVANYEQYF
V: TRBV4-1; D: TRBD1; size: once; J: TRBJ2-1; DNA: TGCGCCAGCAGCCAAAGGACAGGGGGCGCTGTCAATGAGCAGTTCTTC; CDR3: CASSQRTGGAVNEQFF
V: TRBV11-3; D: NA; size: once; J: TRBJ2-1; DNA: TGTGCCAGCAGCCCCCGAGGTAGCGGCCTCAGCTCCTACAATGAGCAGTTCTTC; CDR3: CASSPRGSGLSSYNEQFF
V: TRBV15; D: TRBD2; size: NA; J: TRBJ2-7; DNA: TGTGCCACCAGCAGCACAACTAGCGGACAGACCTACGAGCAGTACTTC; CDR3: CATSSTTSGQTYEQYF
V: TRBV6-6; D: TRBD1; size: NA; J: TRBJ1-1; DNA: TGTGCCAGCAGTTTAAACAGGGGGCGCGGGAACACTGAAGCTTTCTTT; CDR3: CASSLNRGRGNTEAFF
V: TRBV9; D: TRBD1; size: once; J: TRBJ2-2; DNA: TGTGCCAGCAGCGACCGACAGGGAACCGGGGAGCTGTTTTTT; CDR3: CASSDRQGTGELFF
V: TRBV5-1; D: NA; size: NA; J: TRBJ2-3; DNA: TGCGCCAGCAGCTTGGATGGAGGGGCAGATACGCAGTATTTT; CDR3: CASSLDGGADTQYF
V: TRBV9; D: NA; size: NA; J: TRBJ2-7; DNA: TGTGCCAGCAGCGTAGGAGCCCAGTCCTACGAGCAGTACTTC; CDR3: CASSVGAQSYEQYF
V: TRBV11-3; D: TRBD2; size: NA; J: TRBJ2-5; DNA: TGTGCCAGCAGCCCCGGGACTAGCCAGGCGGAGACCCAGTACTTC; CDR3: CASSPGTSQAETQYF
V: TRBV7-2; D: NA; size: NA; J: TRBJ2-7; DNA: TGTGCCAGCAGCCTTGGGGCCCGCGAGCAGTACTTC; CDR3: CASSLGAREQYF
V: TRBV5-1; D: NA; size: NA; J: TRBJ1-1; DNA: TGCGCCAGCAGCTTGTCTCCGGTGGCCACTGAAGCTTTCTTT; CDR3: CASSLSPVATEAFF
V: TRBV5-5; D: TRBD1; size: NA; J: TRBJ1-2; DNA: TGTGCCAGCAGAACCGAGACAGGGAATAACTATGGCTACACCTTC; CDR3: CASRTETGNNYGYTF
V: TRBV30; D: NA; size: NA; J: TRBJ2-3; DNA: TGTGCCTGGAGTGTTCCTGGGACCCATGGTACGCAGTATTTT; CDR3: CAWSVPGTHGTQYF
V: TRBV28; D: NA; size: NA; J: TRBJ2-7; DNA: TGTGCCAGCAGTTGGACCTACGAGCAGTACTTC; CDR3: CASSWTYEQYF
V: TRBV4-1; D: NA; size: NA; J: TRBJ1-1; DNA: TGCGCCAGCAGCCAATGGGCGGGGGCAGGGAACACTGAAGCTTTCTTT; CDR3: CASSQWAGAGNTEAFF
V: TRBV20-1; D: NA; size: NA; J: TRBJ1-2; DNA: TGCATAGTTTCCGAGAACTATGGCTACACCTTC; CDR3: CIVSENYGYTF
V: TRBV5-4; D: NA; size: NA; J: TRBJ1-2; DNA: TGTGCCAGCAGCTTGTGGGGGGGAGCCTATGGCTACACCTTC; CDR3: CASSLWGGAYGYTF
V: TRBV18; D: NA; size: NA; J: TRBJ2-3; DNA: TGTGCCAGCTCGGATCTTGGGGATACGCAGTATTTT; CDR3: CASSDLGDTQYF
V: TRBV7-2; D: NA; size: once; J: TRBJ2-5; DNA: TGTGCCAGCAGCTTGAGCGTTCAAGAGACCCAGTACTTC; CDR3: CASSLSVQETQYF
V: TRBV7-8; D: NA; size: NA; J: TRBJ1-6; DNA: TGTGCCAGCAGCTTAGTAGGGTCCGGATCACCCCTCCACTTT; CDR3: CASSLVGSGSPLHF
V: TRBV27; D: TRBD2; size: few; J: TRBJ2-7; DNA: TGTGCCAGCAGGCTAGCGGGAGGTGGCGAGCAGTACTTC; CDR3: CASRLAGGGEQYF
V: TRBV3-1/TRBV3-2; D: TRBD2; size: NA; J: TRBJ2-5; DNA: TGTGCCAGCAGCCTTCGGACTAGCGGGGGGGTAAAGACCCAGTACTTC; CDR3: CASSLRTSGGVKTQYF
V: TRBV6-4; D: TRBD1; size: NA; J: TRBJ1-2; DNA: TGTGCCAGTTCTTGGAGAGGCTTGCCTAGGGGGACAGGGTTTGGCTACACCTTC; CDR3: CASSWRGLPRGTGFGYTF
V: TRBV18; D: NA; size: NA; J: TRBJ2-7; DNA: TGTGCCAGCTCACCATCGGGAACTATCTACGAGCAGTACTTC; CDR3: CASSPSGTIYEQYF
V: TRBV10-1; D: NA; size: once; J: TRBJ1-1; DNA: TGCGCCAGCAGTTCGGGTAACACTGAAGCTTTCTTT; CDR3: CASSSGNTEAFF
V: TRBV3-1/TRBV3-2; D: NA; size: NA; J: TRBJ1-1; DNA: TGTGCCAGCTTGCCGCGTCGGAACACTGAAGCTTTCTTT; CDR3: CASLPRRNTEAFF
V: TRBV5-4; D: TRBD1; size: NA; J: TRBJ1-2; DNA: TGTGCCAGCAGTCCGACAGGGGAGGGCTATGGCTACACCTTC; CDR3: CASSPTGEGYGYTF
V: TRBV20-1; D: TRBD2; size: NA; J: TRBJ2-2; DNA: TGCAGTGCTAGTAGGACTAGCGGGTCCGGGGAGCTGTTTTTT; CDR3: CSASRTSGSGELFF
V: TRBV6-6; D: NA; size: NA; J: TRBJ1-1; DNA: TGTGCCAGCAGCTTTACAACGGCTGAAGCTTTCTTT; CDR3: CASSFTTAEAFF
V: TRBV6-5; D: NA; size: once; J: TRBJ1-3; DNA: TGTGCCAGCAGCCTGCATGTAGGGAACACCATATATTTT; CDR3: CASSLHVGNTIYF
V: TRBV6-5; D: NA; size: once; J: TRBJ1-1; DNA: TGTGCCAGCAAGGAGGGGTTGTGGAACACTGAAGCTTTCTTT; CDR3: CASKEGLWNTEAFF
V: TRBV4-2; D: TRBD2; size: NA; J: TRBJ2-1; DNA: TGTGCCAGCAGCCAAAGCCCAGCGGGAGACCTTAATGAGCAGTTCTTC; CDR3: CASSQSPAGDLNEQFF
V: TRBV15; D: NA; size: NA; J: TRBJ2-1; DNA: TGTGCCACCAGCAGAGGTCGGGCAGGGGTAGGCCTCCTTGGGAATGAGCAGTTCTTC; CDR3: CATSRGRAGVGLLGNEQFF
V: TRBV28; D: NA; size: once; J: TRBJ2-3; DNA: TGTGCCTGCGTGCCTTTGGATTCTAGCACAGATACGCAGTATTTT; CDR3: CACVPLDSSTDTQYF
V: TRBV4-2; D: NA; size: NA; J: TRBJ1-4; DNA: TGTGCCAGCAGCCAGGGGGCTTTGGATGAAAAACTGTTTTTT; CDR3: CASSQGALDEKLFF